A selection of T cell receptor beta chains follows, all from one sample in a study of OX40 agonist ivuxolimab in advanced cancers. TCRdb's table, derived via immunoSEQ multiplex PCR, lists solely in-frame clones and lacks some. The table records 45,000 to 60,000 clones, 70% to 85% of them present only once. Sample: CD4+ or CD8+ T cells sorted from blood, taken in a trial of the OX40 agonist ivuxolimab. These TCRs come from an adult with an advanced solid tumor such as melanoma, head and neck, liver or kidney cancer. CDR3s leave out the opening cysteine and the closing phenylalanine or tryptophan.

TRBJ1-1	TRBV5-1	ASRRAPTGTTEAF
TRBJ2-5	TRBV30	AWSRETQY
TRBJ2-5	TRBV6-5	ASSSVLVKETQY
TRBJ2-1	TRBV5-8	ASSLDARRAYNEQF
TRBJ1-6	TRBV5-1	ASHGTGKDSPLH
TRBJ2-5	TRBV19	ASKARAEETQY
TRBJ1-1	TRBV19	ASTERGGNTEAF
TRBJ2-7	TRBV5-6	ASSGGQYEQY
TRBJ1-4	TRBV7-2	ASSHATNEKLF
TRBJ1-5	TRBV6-1	ASQLVPYSNQPQH
TRBJ2-1	TRBV14	ASSHPLGSGGDDEQF